A selection of T cell receptor beta chains follows, all from one sample in a study of cytomegalovirus exposure and HLA in healthy donors. Sequencing was performed with immunoSEQ multiplex PCR; in TCRdb, only in-frame clones are kept and a portion is missing. Of about 120,000 clones listed, roughly 80% are singletons. The sequencing input was PBMCs. The source is a man aged 25-45 years in good health and CMV-seropositive. CDR3s include the opening cysteine and the closing phenylalanine or tryptophan. Fields, in order: J gene, V gene, D gene, clone size, CDR3 DNA, CDR3 protein. A D gene is named only where the DNA matches it firmly. Only some rows state a clone size, as once, few, many or a class for expanded clones.

J gene: TRBJ1-6
V gene: TRBV6-5
D gene: NA
clone size: NA
CDR3 DNA: TGTGCCAGCAGTTACCGCCAGGGGCTTTCACCCCTCCACTTT
CDR3 protein: CASSYRQGLSPLHF

J gene: TRBJ1-1
V gene: TRBV10-1
D gene: TRBD1
clone size: NA
CDR3 DNA: TGCGCCAGCAGACAGGGGGAAAACACTGAAGCTTTCTTT
CDR3 protein: CASRQGENTEAFF

J gene: TRBJ2-3
V gene: TRBV4-1
D gene: NA
clone size: few
CDR3 DNA: TGCGCCAGCAGCCAACTACAAGGGGTGGGCACAGATACGCAGTATTTT
CDR3 protein: CASSQLQGVGTDTQYF

J gene: TRBJ1-1
V gene: TRBV5-1
D gene: TRBD1
clone size: NA
CDR3 DNA: TGCGCCAGCAGCCTCCCCGCCTCGGACAGGGCTGAAGCTTTCTTT
CDR3 protein: CASSLPASDRAEAFF

J gene: TRBJ1-2
V gene: TRBV6-1
D gene: TRBD1
clone size: NA
CDR3 DNA: TGTGCCAGCAGTGCGGTACGGGGACAGAACTATGGCTACACCTTC
CDR3 protein: CASSAVRGQNYGYTF

J gene: TRBJ1-5
V gene: TRBV4-1
D gene: NA
clone size: NA
CDR3 DNA: TGCGCCAGCAGCCGAGACAGGATGTTAGGGCCCCAGCATTTT
CDR3 protein: CASSRDRMLGPQHF

J gene: TRBJ2-3
V gene: TRBV28
D gene: NA
clone size: NA
CDR3 DNA: TGTGCCAGCAAGTTCTCTAGCACAGATACACAGTATTTT
CDR3 protein: CASKFSSTDTQYF

J gene: TRBJ1-5
V gene: TRBV28
D gene: NA
clone size: NA
CDR3 DNA: TGTGCCAGCTTCGCCAAGCAACGTTATAGCAATCAGCCCCAGCATTTT
CDR3 protein: CASFAKQRYSNQPQHF

J gene: TRBJ1-3
V gene: TRBV6-6
D gene: NA
clone size: few
CDR3 DNA: TGTGCCAGCAGTTACGAGGGGGTCTGGAACACCATATATTTT
CDR3 protein: CASSYEGVWNTIYF

J gene: TRBJ2-5
V gene: TRBV5-5
D gene: NA
clone size: NA
CDR3 DNA: TGTGCCAGCAGCTTGTTACGGGGGGAGACCCAGTACTTC
CDR3 protein: CASSLLRGETQYF

J gene: TRBJ1-4
V gene: TRBV19
D gene: TRBD1
clone size: NA
CDR3 DNA: TGTGCCAGTAATCCCGGGACAGTCGAGAAACTGTTTTTT
CDR3 protein: CASNPGTVEKLFF

J gene: TRBJ1-6
V gene: TRBV10-3
D gene: NA
clone size: NA
CDR3 DNA: TGTGCCATCAGTGAGCGGGAGGCCGGCAATTCACCCCTCCACTTT
CDR3 protein: CAISEREAGNSPLHF

J gene: TRBJ1-5
V gene: TRBV5-1
D gene: NA
clone size: NA
CDR3 DNA: TGCGCCAGCAGCCCCCAACCGGGACAAAGCAATCAGCCCCAGCATTTT
CDR3 protein: CASSPQPGQSNQPQHF

J gene: TRBJ2-5
V gene: TRBV7-3
D gene: TRBD2
clone size: NA
CDR3 DNA: TGTGCCAGCAGCTTAACCGGGGGGGAACAAGAGACCCAGTACTTC
CDR3 protein: CASSLTGGEQETQYF

J gene: TRBJ2-5
V gene: TRBV7-9
D gene: NA
clone size: NA
CDR3 DNA: TGTGCCAGCAGCCCAACCCAGGTTCCCCAGTACTTC
CDR3 protein: CASSPTQVPQYF

J gene: TRBJ1-1
V gene: TRBV7-9
D gene: NA
clone size: NA
CDR3 DNA: TGTTCCAGCAGCTTTATGAACACTGAAGCTTTCTTT
CDR3 protein: CSSSFMNTEAFF

J gene: TRBJ1-3
V gene: TRBV6-8
D gene: TRBD1
clone size: NA
CDR3 DNA: TGTGCCAGCAGTCTTGGACAGGGGAGGTTCCTCTCTGGAAACACCATATATTTT
CDR3 protein: CASSLGQGRFLSGNTIYF

J gene: TRBJ1-2
V gene: TRBV19
D gene: TRBD1
clone size: NA
CDR3 DNA: TGTGCCAGTAGTCGGGACAGGGGGCGTTACTATGGCTACACCTTC
CDR3 protein: CASSRDRGRYYGYTF

J gene: TRBJ2-3
V gene: TRBV10-1
D gene: TRBD2
clone size: NA
CDR3 DNA: TGCGCCAGCAGTCGGACTAGCGGGAGTCCGACAGATACGCAGTATTTT
CDR3 protein: CASSRTSGSPTDTQYF

J gene: TRBJ2-1
V gene: TRBV28
D gene: NA
clone size: NA
CDR3 DNA: TGTGCCAGCACCGATAAACTAGATTACAATGAGCAGTTCTTC
CDR3 protein: CASTDKLDYNEQFF

J gene: TRBJ2-1
V gene: TRBV5-4
D gene: TRBD2
clone size: NA
CDR3 DNA: TGTGCCAGCGGCATGGGACTAGCGGGAGGGGATGAGCAGTTCTTC
CDR3 protein: CASGMGLAGGDEQFF

J gene: TRBJ1-2
V gene: TRBV6-5
D gene: NA
clone size: NA
CDR3 DNA: TGTGCCAGCAGGGGGCAGGCTGGCGGCTACACCTTC
CDR3 protein: CASRGQAGGYTF

J gene: TRBJ1-2
V gene: TRBV7-6
D gene: TRBD1
clone size: NA
CDR3 DNA: TGTGCCAGCAGCCCATTGACGGGACAGTATGGCTACACCTTC
CDR3 protein: CASSPLTGQYGYTF

J gene: TRBJ1-1
V gene: TRBV28
D gene: NA
clone size: NA
CDR3 DNA: TGTGCCATGAACAGGGCCGGGTCGATGAACACTGAAGCTTTCTTT
CDR3 protein: CAMNRAGSMNTEAFF

J gene: TRBJ2-5
V gene: TRBV13
D gene: TRBD2
clone size: NA
CDR3 DNA: TGTGCCAGCAGCCCGGGACTAGCGGACTTTTCGGAGGAGACCCAGTACTTC
CDR3 protein: CASSPGLADFSEETQYF

J gene: TRBJ2-5
V gene: TRBV7-2
D gene: NA
clone size: NA
CDR3 DNA: TGTGCCAGCAGCCAGGGAGGCCAAGAGACCCAGTACTTC
CDR3 protein: CASSQGGQETQYF

J gene: TRBJ2-1
V gene: TRBV10-3
D gene: TRBD2
clone size: NA
CDR3 DNA: TGCGCCATCAGCGCGTCCAGCGGGGGTGAGTGGAATGAGCAGTTCTTC
CDR3 protein: CAISASSGGEWNEQFF

J gene: TRBJ2-6
V gene: TRBV27
D gene: NA
clone size: NA
CDR3 DNA: TGTGCCACTCAAGGGGGGGGCTCTGGGGCCAACGTCCTGACTTTC
CDR3 protein: CATQGGGSGANVLTF

J gene: TRBJ2-3
V gene: TRBV28
D gene: TRBD2
clone size: NA
CDR3 DNA: TGTGCCAGCCGGGGGGTCATGGTACATACGCAGTATTTT
CDR3 protein: CASRGVMVHTQYF

J gene: TRBJ1-1
V gene: TRBV11-2
D gene: NA
clone size: NA
CDR3 DNA: TGTGCCAGCAGCCAAAACACTGAAGCTTTCTTT
CDR3 protein: CASSQNTEAFF

J gene: TRBJ2-3
V gene: TRBV2
D gene: NA
clone size: NA
CDR3 DNA: TGTGCCAGCAGTCAGGTGGATACGCAGTATTTT
CDR3 protein: CASSQVDTQYF

J gene: TRBJ1-2
V gene: TRBV6-4
D gene: NA
clone size: NA
CDR3 DNA: TGTGCCAGCAGTGCTACGTTAGCTAACTATGGCTACACCTTC
CDR3 protein: CASSATLANYGYTF

J gene: TRBJ1-1
V gene: TRBV10-1
D gene: NA
clone size: NA
CDR3 DNA: TGCGCCAGCGAGGACACTGAAGCTTTCTTT
CDR3 protein: CASEDTEAFF

J gene: TRBJ2-4
V gene: TRBV2
D gene: NA
clone size: once
CDR3 DNA: TGTGCCAGCAGTGAAGGGCCGACTTTCGTTGAGTACTTC
CDR3 protein: CASSEGPTFVEYF

J gene: TRBJ1-3
V gene: TRBV28
D gene: NA
clone size: NA
CDR3 DNA: TGTGCCAGCAGTCCCGGGGGCTCTGGAAACACCATATATTTT
CDR3 protein: CASSPGGSGNTIYF

J gene: TRBJ1-6
V gene: TRBV27
D gene: TRBD1
clone size: NA
CDR3 DNA: TGTGCCAGCAGACCGGGACAGGGGGCCGGAGCCTCCTATAATTCACCCCTCCACTTT
CDR3 protein: CASRPGQGAGASYNSPLHF

J gene: TRBJ1-2
V gene: TRBV5-1
D gene: NA
clone size: NA
CDR3 DNA: TGCGCCAGCAGCTTGGGGGGCACGTTTGGAGGGGATGGCTACACCTTC
CDR3 protein: CASSLGGTFGGDGYTF

J gene: TRBJ2-4
V gene: TRBV27
D gene: NA
clone size: NA
CDR3 DNA: TGTGCCAGCAGTTTTGGACAGGCCAAAAACATTCAGTACTTC
CDR3 protein: CASSFGQAKNIQYF

J gene: TRBJ1-2
V gene: TRBV7-8
D gene: TRBD1
clone size: NA
CDR3 DNA: TGTGCCAGCAGGCGCCTGACAGGGGATCACCCCTATGGCTACACCTTC
CDR3 protein: CASRRLTGDHPYGYTF

J gene: TRBJ2-7
V gene: TRBV4-1
D gene: NA
clone size: NA
CDR3 DNA: TGCGCCAGCAGCCATGTCGGACAGTCCTACGAGCAGTACTTC
CDR3 protein: CASSHVGQSYEQYF

J gene: TRBJ2-2
V gene: TRBV2
D gene: TRBD1
clone size: few
CDR3 DNA: TGTGCCAGCCTACAGGGGGCTGGCACCGGGGAGCTGTTTTTT
CDR3 protein: CASLQGAGTGELFF

J gene: TRBJ2-3
V gene: TRBV10-1
D gene: TRBD2
clone size: few
CDR3 DNA: TGCGCCAGCAGCGCCGGGACTAGCGGACTCACAGATACGCAGTATTTT
CDR3 protein: CASSAGTSGLTDTQYF

J gene: TRBJ2-2
V gene: TRBV7-2
D gene: TRBD2
clone size: NA
CDR3 DNA: TGTGCCAGCAGCTGGAGCGGGGGGGCCGTAGGGGAGCTGTTTTTT
CDR3 protein: CASSWSGGAVGELFF

J gene: TRBJ2-3
V gene: TRBV19
D gene: NA
clone size: NA
CDR3 DNA: TGTGCCAGTAGTCTTCGACAGCTAACAGATACGCAGTATTTT
CDR3 protein: CASSLRQLTDTQYF

J gene: TRBJ2-1
V gene: TRBV7-3
D gene: TRBD1
clone size: NA
CDR3 DNA: TGTGCCAGCAGCTTAAGCAGGGGGACCTACAATGAGCAGTTCTTC
CDR3 protein: CASSLSRGTYNEQFF

J gene: TRBJ1-2
V gene: TRBV7-9
D gene: NA
clone size: NA
CDR3 DNA: TGTGCCAGCAGCTTGCCCCAGGATGGCTACACCTTC
CDR3 protein: CASSLPQDGYTF

J gene: TRBJ2-7
V gene: TRBV11-2
D gene: TRBD2
clone size: few
CDR3 DNA: TGTGCCAGCAGCCCCCGACTAGCGGACTCCTACGAGCAGTACTTC
CDR3 protein: CASSPRLADSYEQYF

J gene: TRBJ1-1
V gene: TRBV7-9
D gene: NA
clone size: NA
CDR3 DNA: TGTGCCAGCAGCCCGGGGCGGGGTGAAACTGAAGCTTTCTTT
CDR3 protein: CASSPGRGETEAFF

J gene: TRBJ1-5
V gene: TRBV19
D gene: TRBD1
clone size: NA
CDR3 DNA: TGTGCCAGTAGTAACCACAGGGGGCTGGGCAATCAGCCCCAGCATTTT
CDR3 protein: CASSNHRGLGNQPQHF

J gene: TRBJ2-5
V gene: TRBV10-3
D gene: NA
clone size: once
CDR3 DNA: TGTGCCATCAGTGAGTGGGGGGAGGAGACCCAGTACTTC
CDR3 protein: CAISEWGEETQYF

J gene: TRBJ2-5
V gene: TRBV6-5
D gene: NA
clone size: NA
CDR3 DNA: TGTGCCAGCAGTTGGGGCGTTTTAACCGCCCAAGAGACCCAGTACTTC
CDR3 protein: CASSWGVLTAQETQYF

J gene: TRBJ2-5
V gene: TRBV20-1
D gene: TRBD1
clone size: NA
CDR3 DNA: TGCAGTGCTCTACAGGGGGAGACCCAGTACTTC
CDR3 protein: CSALQGETQYF

J gene: TRBJ2-1
V gene: TRBV7-9
D gene: TRBD2
clone size: NA
CDR3 DNA: TGTGCCAGCGGAGCGGGAGGGTACAATGAGCAGTTCTTC
CDR3 protein: CASGAGGYNEQFF

J gene: TRBJ2-3
V gene: TRBV4-1
D gene: TRBD2
clone size: NA
CDR3 DNA: TGCGCCAGCAGCCAAGGACTAGCGGGAGGGCCAGATACGCAGTATTTT
CDR3 protein: CASSQGLAGGPDTQYF

J gene: TRBJ2-3
V gene: TRBV19
D gene: NA
clone size: NA
CDR3 DNA: TGTGCCAGTAGTATAGTTCTCCCGACAGATACGCAGTATTTT
CDR3 protein: CASSIVLPTDTQYF